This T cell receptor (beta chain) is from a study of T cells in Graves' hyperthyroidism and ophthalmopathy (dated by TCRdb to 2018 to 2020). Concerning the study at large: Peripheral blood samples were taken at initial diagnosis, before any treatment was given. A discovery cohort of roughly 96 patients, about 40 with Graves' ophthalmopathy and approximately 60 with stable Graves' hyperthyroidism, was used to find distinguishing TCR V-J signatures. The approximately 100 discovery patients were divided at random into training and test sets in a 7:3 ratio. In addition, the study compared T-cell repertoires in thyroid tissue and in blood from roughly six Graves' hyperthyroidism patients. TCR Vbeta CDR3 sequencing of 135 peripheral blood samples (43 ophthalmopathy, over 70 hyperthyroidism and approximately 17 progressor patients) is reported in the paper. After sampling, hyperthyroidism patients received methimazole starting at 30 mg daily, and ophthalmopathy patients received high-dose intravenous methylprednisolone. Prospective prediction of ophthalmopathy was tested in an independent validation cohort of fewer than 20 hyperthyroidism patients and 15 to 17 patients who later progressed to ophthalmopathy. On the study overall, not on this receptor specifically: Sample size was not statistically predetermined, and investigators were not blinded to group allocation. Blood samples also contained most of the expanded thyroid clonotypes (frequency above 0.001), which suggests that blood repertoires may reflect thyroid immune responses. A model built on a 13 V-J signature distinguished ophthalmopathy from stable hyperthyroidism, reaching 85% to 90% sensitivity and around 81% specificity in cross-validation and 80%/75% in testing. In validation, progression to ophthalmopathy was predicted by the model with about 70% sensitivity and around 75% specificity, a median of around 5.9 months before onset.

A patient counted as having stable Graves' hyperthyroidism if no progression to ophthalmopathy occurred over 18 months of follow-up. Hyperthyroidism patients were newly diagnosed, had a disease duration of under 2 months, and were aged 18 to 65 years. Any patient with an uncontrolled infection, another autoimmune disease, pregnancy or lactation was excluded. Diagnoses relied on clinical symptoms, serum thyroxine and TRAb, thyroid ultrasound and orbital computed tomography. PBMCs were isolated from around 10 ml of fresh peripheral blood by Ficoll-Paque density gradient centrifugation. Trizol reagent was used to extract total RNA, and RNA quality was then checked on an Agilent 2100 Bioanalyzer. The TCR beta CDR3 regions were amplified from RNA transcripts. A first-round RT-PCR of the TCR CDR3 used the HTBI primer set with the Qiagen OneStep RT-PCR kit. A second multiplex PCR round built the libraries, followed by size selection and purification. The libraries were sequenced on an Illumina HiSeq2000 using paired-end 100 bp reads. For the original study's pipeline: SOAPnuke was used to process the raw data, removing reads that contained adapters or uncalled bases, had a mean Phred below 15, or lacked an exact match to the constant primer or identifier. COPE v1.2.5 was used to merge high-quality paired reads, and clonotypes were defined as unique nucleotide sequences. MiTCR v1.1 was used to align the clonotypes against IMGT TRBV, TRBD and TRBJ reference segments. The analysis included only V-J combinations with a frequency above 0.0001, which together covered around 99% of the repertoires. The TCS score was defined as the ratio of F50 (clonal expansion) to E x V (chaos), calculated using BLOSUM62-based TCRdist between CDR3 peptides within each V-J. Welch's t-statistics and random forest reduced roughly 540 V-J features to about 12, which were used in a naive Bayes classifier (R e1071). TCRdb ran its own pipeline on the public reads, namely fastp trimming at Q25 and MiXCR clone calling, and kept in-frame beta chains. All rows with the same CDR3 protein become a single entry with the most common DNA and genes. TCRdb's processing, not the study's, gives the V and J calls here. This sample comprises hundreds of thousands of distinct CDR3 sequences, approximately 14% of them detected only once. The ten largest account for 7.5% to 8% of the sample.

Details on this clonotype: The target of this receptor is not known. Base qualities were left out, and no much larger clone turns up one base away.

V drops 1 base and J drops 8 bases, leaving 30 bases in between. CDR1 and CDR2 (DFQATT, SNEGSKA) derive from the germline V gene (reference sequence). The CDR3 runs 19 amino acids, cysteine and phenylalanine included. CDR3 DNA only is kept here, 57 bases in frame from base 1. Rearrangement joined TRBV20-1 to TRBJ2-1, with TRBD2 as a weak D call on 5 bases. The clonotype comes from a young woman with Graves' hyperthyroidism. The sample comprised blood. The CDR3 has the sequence CSARARRELSDHREDEQFF. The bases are TGCAGTGCTAGAGCCCGCCGGGAACTAAGCGACCATAGGGAAGATGAGCAGTTCTTC.